This T cell receptor (beta chain) was found in a study of T cells in Graves' hyperthyroidism and ophthalmopathy. Study-level results: Blood held most thyroid clonotypes expanded above 0.001 frequency. The authors' 13 V-J model separated ophthalmopathy from stable hyperthyroidism.

The CDR3 contains 16 residues. Unmatched junction bases numbered 9, after V lost 5 bases and J lost 5 bases. Many counts were recorded for this clonotype. The antigen is not known. Authors of the study amplified TCR beta CDR3 regions from RNA transcripts. A set of HTBI primers served as the primers for a first-round RT-PCR of the TCR CDR3. TCRdb re-called the multiplex PCR reads through MiXCR, storing one row per CDR3 protein. The sample gives about 410,000 distinct CDR3 sequences, around 15% of which show up once; less than 15% is in the top ten. Diagnoses were made from clinical symptoms, serum measures (thyroxine and TRAb), thyroid ultrasound and orbital computed tomography. The authors took PBMCs from roughly 10 ml fresh peripheral blood.

The sequence came from a man younger than 35 with Graves' ophthalmopathy. Material: blood. The chain employs TRBV12-3 or TRBV12-4 and TRBJ1-2, with 12 bases lining up with TRBD1. The CDR3 nucleotides read TGTGCCAGCAGTGATCCCGGGACAGGGGGCTCTTATGGCTACACCTTC. Its protein is CASSDPGTGGSYGYTF.